This paragraph reports one T cell receptor beta chain. Its cognate antigen is unknown. Assay: immunoSEQ multiplex PCR; the TCRdb copy retains only in-frame clones and omits some. This table has about 17,000 clones, over 65% appearing once. The data originate from a study of OX40 agonist ivuxolimab in advanced cancers. About the research overall: Hepatocellular carcinoma, melanoma, renal cell or head and neck cancer occurred in dose-escalation patients. Aged 23 to 79 with a mean of 60 years, they were more than 80% male.

Per the germline V gene, CDR1 is MDHEN and CDR2 is SYDVKM. This CDR3 is built from 15 residues. V shed 6 bases, J shed 7 bases, and the junction held 13 bases outside the gene matches. Regarding the study as a whole: CD8+ T cells showed, on average, more clonal expansion than CD4+ cells. Nonresponders, in some cases, also had low normalized T-cell clonal expansion.

This clonotype originated in an adult with an advanced solid tumor such as melanoma, head and neck, liver or kidney cancer. Sequenced material: CD4+ or CD8+ T cells sorted from blood, taken in a trial of the OX40 agonist ivuxolimab. The chain joins TRBV28 to TRBJ2-7, with 9 bases identical to TRBD1. For the CDR3, the DNA is TGTGCCAGCAGCGCACGCGGGACAGGGTTTGATGAGCAGTACTTC. Its translation is CASSARGTGFDEQYF.